Included here is one T cell receptor (beta chain) sequence, with context. Its specificity is unknown. Healthy Caucasians from Russia aged roughly 6 to 90 served as donors. Together with a sample-barcoded 5' primer, a J-beta primer mix was included in a second PCR lasting about 7 to 11 cycles. Each CDR3 protein gets one entry after TCRdb re-called the 5' RACE reads with MiXCR. The sample has around 1.5 million distinct CDR3 sequences, about 31% seen once; the top ten hold around 10%. This sample stems from a study of blood T cells in healthy people across ages. Study-level background: Researchers report that template switching captured about one barcoded beta molecule per two T cells. General observations from the study: Shifts in expanded clonotypes may have been confounded by donor CMV status, which was unknown.

The sequence was collected from a woman in her twenties or thirties in good health. Sequenced: blood.

CDR3 protein: CASSLGSGFEQPQHF. The CDR3 coding sequence is TGCGCCAGCAGCTTGGGTTCCGGGTTTGAGCAGCCCCAGCATTTT. The chain has TRBV5-1 and TRBJ1-5; no reliable D call. The V gene's germline CDR1 is SGHRS and CDR2 YFSETQ. Trimming removed 0 bases at V and 7 bases at J, with 14 bases between. The CDR3 is 15 amino acids.